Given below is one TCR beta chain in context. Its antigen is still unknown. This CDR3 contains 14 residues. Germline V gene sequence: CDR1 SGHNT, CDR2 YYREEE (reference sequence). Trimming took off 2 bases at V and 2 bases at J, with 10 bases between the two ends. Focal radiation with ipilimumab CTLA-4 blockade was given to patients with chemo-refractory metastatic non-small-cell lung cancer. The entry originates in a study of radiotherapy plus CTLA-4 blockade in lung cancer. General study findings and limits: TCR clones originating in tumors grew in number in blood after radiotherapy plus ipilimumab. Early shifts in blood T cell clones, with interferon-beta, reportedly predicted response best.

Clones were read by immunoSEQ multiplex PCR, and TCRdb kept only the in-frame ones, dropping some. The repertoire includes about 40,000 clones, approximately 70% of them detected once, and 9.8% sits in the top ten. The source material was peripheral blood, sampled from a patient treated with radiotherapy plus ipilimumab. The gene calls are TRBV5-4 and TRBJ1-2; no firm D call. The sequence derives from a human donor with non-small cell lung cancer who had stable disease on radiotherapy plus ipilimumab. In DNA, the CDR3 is TGTGCCAGCAGCTTTTTTTCGGGGAACTATGGCTACACCTTC. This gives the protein CASSFFSGNYGYTF.